One and the same sample provided the 14 T cell receptor beta chains below, sequenced in a study of cytomegalovirus exposure and HLA in healthy donors. Primers: 60 Vbeta forward and 13 Jbeta reverse. Clones were sequenced by immunoSEQ multiplex PCR, and TCRdb holds only the in-frame ones, with some missing. The sample includes around 180,000 clones, less than 85% of them seen just once. Sequencing was performed on PBMCs. The receptors shown here come from a man between 18 and 35 years old in good health and CMV-seronegative.

This chain links TRBV11-3 with TRBJ2-7, with 9 bases identical to TRBD1. V gave up 8 bases and J gave up 1 base; unmatched junction bases: 9. The CDR3 runs 15 residues. Germline loops: CDR1 SGHNT, CDR2 YENEEA. Written as DNA, the CDR3 is TGTGCCAGCGCGGGCCGGGACAGGGATTCCTACGAGCAGTACTTC. The encoded protein is CASAGRDRDSYEQYF.

The chain uses TRBV28 and TRBJ1-5; a possible D gene is TRBD1 (6 bases). Per germline, CDR1 MDHEN and CDR2 SYDVKM. The CDR3 spans 18 residues. The V end lost 1 base, the J end lost 0 bases, and 16 bases lay between the germline ends. The CDR3 loop is CASSLFGGAGDSNQPQHF. The CDR3 region has the DNA TGTGCCAGCAGTTTATTTGGGGGGGCGGGGGATAGCAATCAGCCCCAGCATTTT. The full variable domain, in which reference TRBV28 and TRBJ1-5 provide the parts outside the CDR3, is DVKVTQSSRYLVKRTGEKVFLECVQDMDHENMFWYRQDPGLGLRLIYFSYDVKMKEKGDIPEGYSVSREKKERFSLILESASTNQTSMYLCASSLFGGAGDSNQPQHFGDGTRLSIL.

The rearrangement uses TRBV27 and TRBJ1-6; 11 bases line up with TRBD1. After removal of 5 bases from V and 12 bases from J, the junction contained 6 bases not matched to a gene. The CDR3 has 14 amino acids. The germline V gene has CDR1 MNHEY and CDR2 SMNVEV (reference sequence). The CDR3 sequence: CASSGGTGGLPLHF. CDR3 DNA sequence: TGTGCCAGCAGTGGCGGGACAGGGGGATTACCCCTCCACTTT.

V gene TRBV7-2 combines with J gene TRBJ2-7, with 13 bases lining up with TRBD2. This CDR3 contains 18 residues. Germline V lookup: CDR1 SGHTA, CDR2 FQGNSA. V trimming: 3 bases; J trimming: 3 bases; junction bases outside the gene matches: 11. The CDR3 bases are TGTGCCAGCAGCTTGCACTTTTCACTAGCGGGAGGGCACTACGAGCAGTACTTC. Its translation is CASSLHFSLAGGHYEQYF. The variable domain in full, completed from reference TRBV7-2 and TRBJ2-7, reads GAGVSQSPSNKVTEKGKDVELRCDPISGHTALYWYRQSLGQGLEFLIYFQGNSAPDKSGLPSDRFSAERTGGSVSTLTIQRTQQEDSAVYLCASSLHFSLAGGHYEQYFGPGTRLTVT.

This clone has a single count. The rearrangement uses TRBV6-5 and TRBJ2-5; 12 bases are a match to TRBD1. The CDR3 loop spans 16 amino acids. V was clipped by 0 bases and J by 4 bases; unmatched bases: 3. Germline values: CDR1 MNHEY, CDR2 SVGAGI. CDR3 in DNA: TGTGCCAGCAGTTACTCGGGGACAGGGGGCGGAGAGACCCAGTACTTC. Its translation is CASSYSGTGGGETQYF.

This rearrangement joins TRBV5-8 to TRBJ2-3; TRBD2 might be the D (6 bases). Trimming took 3 bases from V and 5 from J, leaving 16 bases between them. Germline CDR1 is SGHTS and CDR2 is YDEGEE. The CDR3 runs to 15 residues. CDR3 in amino acids: CASSYLGGDEDTQYF. In DNA, the CDR3 is TGTGCCAGCAGCTACCTAGGAGGGGATGAAGATACGCAGTATTTT.

This clone was counted once. This chain uses TRBV10-2 with TRBJ2-1; maybe TRBD1 (6 bases). V dropped 3 bases and J dropped 1 base, with 7 bases sitting between them. Per germline, CDR1 WSHSY and CDR2 SAAADI. The CDR3 loop spans 14 amino acids. The CDR3: CASSETGSYNEQFF. The DNA of the CDR3 is TGCGCCAGCAGTGAAACAGGGTCCTACAATGAGCAGTTCTTC.

Written as DNA, the CDR3 is TGTGCCAGCACCCTTAGCGGGAGCCCCTACGAGCAGTACTTC. Translated, it gives CASTLSGSPYEQYF. The gene calls are TRBV28 and TRBJ2-7; 9 bases fit TRBD2. Per germline, CDR1 MDHEN and CDR2 SYDVKM. V lost 7 bases, J lost 2 bases, and 6 bases stayed unmatched. The CDR3 loop spans 14 amino acids.

This chain links TRBV9 with TRBJ2-2; 7 nucleotides match TRBD1. The CDR3 has 16 amino acids. The germline V gene encodes CDR1 SGDLS and CDR2 YYNGEE. V shed 2 bases, J shed 1 base, and the junction held 5 bases outside the gene matches. The CDR3 loop is CASSVETGKNTGELFF. CDR3 coding DNA: TGTGCCAGCAGCGTCGAGACAGGGAAGAACACCGGGGAGCTGTTTTTT.

The J gene is TRBJ2-1, the V gene TRBV12-5; 13 nucleotides align to TRBD2. The CDR3 sequence is 17 residues long. The V segment lost 5 bases and the J segment 7 bases; nucleotides outside the gene matches: 11. Germline V gene lookup returns CDR1 LGHNT and CDR2 FRNRAP. CDR3 amino acids: CASGPRQGLAGVNEQFF. The CDR3 DNA sequence: TGTGCTAGTGGTCCTCGACAAGGACTAGCGGGGGTAAATGAGCAGTTCTTC.

The chain couples TRBV27 to TRBJ2-7; 11 positions match TRBD2. The CDR3 runs to 14 residues. From germline, CDR1 is MNHEY and CDR2 SMNVEV (reference sequence). J lost 6 bases, V lost 2 bases, and 3 bases had no gene match. The DNA of the CDR3 is TGTGCCAGCAGTTTAACTAGCGGGAGTTCCGAGCAGTACTTC. This sequence encodes CASSLTSGSSEQYF.

This clone was seen a few times. V usage is TRBV7-2 and J usage is TRBJ1-4, with 8 bases that match TRBD1. The germline V gene has CDR1 SGHTA and CDR2 FQGNSA. This CDR3 has 15 residues. Trimming cost V 3 bases and J 5 bases; bases outside gene matches: 5. CDR3 residues: CASSFPGQANEKLFF. The CDR3 DNA reads TGTGCCAGCAGCTTTCCGGGACAGGCAAATGAAAAACTGTTTTTT.

The V and J genes are TRBV7-3 and TRBJ2-3, with 9 bases that match TRBD2. Germline V lookup: CDR1 SGHTA, CDR2 FQGTGA. The junction had 8 bases not matched to a gene; V was cut back by 5 bases and J by 5 bases. This CDR3 has 15 residues. The CDR3, as DNA: TGTGCCAGCAGCCTATATTCACTAGCGGGAGATACGCAGTATTTT. Translated: CASSLYSLAGDTQYF. Based on the CDR3 plus reference TRBV7-3 and TRBJ2-3, the full variable domain is GAGVSQTPSNKVTEKGKYVELRCDPISGHTALYWYRQSLGQGPEFLIYFQGTGAADDSGLPNDRFFAVRPEGSVSTLKIQRTERGDSAVYLCASSLYSLAGDTQYFGPGTRLTVL.

The chain carries TRBV5-1 and TRBJ1-1; weak D call: TRBD1 (5 bases). The germline gives CDR1 SGHRS, CDR2 YFSETQ. This CDR3 is 15 amino acids long. The V gene lost 4 bases and the J gene lost 4 bases, with 17 bases spanning the gap. CDR3 in DNA: TGCGCCAGCAGCCCCCCCGGGGGGATAGGCACTGAAGCTTTCTTT. Encoded protein: CASSPPGGIGTEAFF.